The 26 T cell receptor beta chains below come from one sample, sequenced in a study of T cell clones after liver transplantation. Only in-frame clones appear in the TCRdb table, and some are missing; sequencing was by immunoSEQ multiplex PCR. The repertoire holds over 45,000 clones, approximately 71% seen once, with more than 9% in the top ten. Sample: CD4+ T cells from blood, taken around 52 months after liver transplant. The source is a human patient who received a liver transplant. Certain T cells may be donor cells from the graft.

The chain uses TRBV29-1 and TRBJ2-1; no reliable D call. This CDR3 has 10 residues. Germline V lookup: CDR1 SQVTM, CDR2 ANQGSEA. Trimming cost V 0 bases and J 8 bases, with 2 bases left between them. The CDR3 sequence: CSVEDDEQFF. Here the CDR3 DNA reads TGCAGCGTTGAAGACGATGAGCAGTTCTTC.

This clone was seen only a few times. The rearrangement joins TRBV30 to TRBJ1-4, with 9 bases fitting TRBD1. With 7 bases clipped from V and 8 bases from J, the junction kept 11 bases outside the gene matches. From germline, CDR1 is GTSNPN and CDR2 SVGIG (reference sequence). The CDR3 is made up of 14 amino acids. The CDR3 DNA follows: TGTGCCTCCACAGGGGGCTTAAATCTAGAAAAACTGTTTTTT. It translates to CASTGGLNLEKLFF.

The rearrangement links TRBV7-2 to TRBJ2-3, with 7 bases lining up with TRBD1. Trimming took 5 bases from V and 8 from J; bases not matched to a gene: 7. Germline lookup yields CDR1 SGHTA and CDR2 FQGNSA. The CDR3 has 13 residues. In DNA, the CDR3 is TGTGCCAGCAGCCTAGACCGACAGGGTACGCAGTATTTT. Amino acid sequence: CASSLDRQGTQYF.

The rearrangement links TRBV9 to TRBJ2-3; no clear D gene. Germline V gene sequence: CDR1 SGDLS, CDR2 YYNGEE. Trimming cost V 0 bases and J 5 bases, with 7 bases left between them. This CDR3 comprises 13 residues. The chain's CDR3 is CASSVGPGDTQYF. For the CDR3, the DNA is TGTGCCAGCAGCGTAGGTCCGGGAGATACGCAGTATTTT.

This clone was counted between two and nine times. V and J are TRBV2 and TRBJ1-4; TRBD1 agrees at 9 bases. Looked up from germline, CDR1 is SNHLY and CDR2 is FYNNEI. The CDR3 totals 15 residues. The V and J ends lost 7 bases and 4 bases, in that order; junction bases with no gene match: 7. CDR3: CASNQQGAINEKLFF. CDR3 in DNA: TGTGCCAGCAACCAACAGGGGGCTATTAATGAAAAACTGTTTTTT.

This clone was observed once. The chain is built from TRBV18 and TRBJ2-7, with a tentative D call TRBD1 (7 bases). Trimming removed 3 bases from V and 6 bases from J, with 15 bases in between. This CDR3 spans 14 amino acids. Germline CDR1 is KGHSH and CDR2 is LQKENI. The DNA of the CDR3 is TGTGCCAGCTCACCGTTACAGGGGAGGAGCGAGCAGTACTTC. Protein sequence: CASSPLQGRSEQYF.

This clone is termed medium-sized (0.01 to 0.1%). The J gene is TRBJ2-2, the V gene TRBV7-9; TRBD2 aligns across 7 bases. Trimming took 6 bases from V and 5 from J; bases not matched to a gene: 6. CDR1 and CDR2 (germline): SEHNR, FQNEAQ (reference sequence). The CDR3 contains 14 residues. CDR3 DNA sequence: TGTGCCAGCAGGCAAATGGGAGGGACCGGGGAGCTGTTTTTT. Its protein product is CASRQMGGTGELFF.

V and J are TRBV2 and TRBJ2-3; TRBD1 matches 8 bases. Germline-derived CDR1 and CDR2 are SNHLY and FYNNEI. V trimming: 4 bases; J trimming: 4 bases; junction bases outside the gene matches: 4. The CDR3 is 14 amino acids. The CDR3 sequence: CASSVSQGADTQYF. The DNA for the CDR3 is TGTGCCAGCAGTGTGTCACAGGGGGCAGATACGCAGTATTTT.

This clone was recorded a few times. The gene calls are TRBV15 and TRBJ1-6; no firm D call. The V gene lost 3 bases and the J gene lost 10 bases, with 10 bases spanning the gap. CDR1 is LNHNV and CDR2 is YYDKDF in the germline V gene (reference sequence). This CDR3 comprises 13 residues. CDR3 loop: CATSRVPESPLHF. CDR3 in DNA: TGTGCCACCAGCAGGGTCCCCGAATCACCCCTCCACTTT.

The rearrangement uses TRBV18 and TRBJ1-4; possibly TRBD1 for D (6 bases). In germline, CDR1 is KGHSH, CDR2 LQKENI. V lost 3 bases to trimming and J lost 0 bases, with 20 bases between them. CDR3 length equals 19 residues. The CDR3 DNA sequence: TGTGCCAGCTCACCTGTGGCCCAGGGGTCCTCGGCAACTAATGAAAAACTGTTTTTT. Its translation is CASSPVAQGSSATNEKLFF.

A few counts support this clone. V gene TRBV5-1 combines with J gene TRBJ1-6; D gene ambiguous. V lost 5 bases and J lost 9, with 15 bases in between. The length of the CDR3 is 14 residues. Germline assignment: CDR1 SGHRS and CDR2 YFSETQ. CDR3 coding DNA: TGCGCCAGCAGTATGGAGGGCGGAGGTTCACCCCTCCACTTT. This encodes CASSMEGGGSPLHF.

The chain links TRBV6-6 to TRBJ1-1; D gene ambiguous. CDR1 and CDR2 from the germline V gene are MNHNY and SVGAGI (reference sequence). The CDR3 has 13 residues. Trimming removed 6 bases from V and 2 bases from J, with 10 bases in between. The CDR3 reads CASSLERNTEAFF. The DNA for the CDR3 is TGTGCCAGCAGCCTCGAGAGAAACACTGAAGCTTTCTTT.

The chain uses TRBV7-2 and TRBJ1-2; a possible D gene is TRBD1 (5 bases). The V and J ends lost 5 bases and 4 bases respectively, with 8 bases between them. The CDR3 sequence is 12 residues long. CDR1 is SGHTA and CDR2 is FQGNSA in the germline V gene. CDR3 sequence (DNA): TGTGCCAGCAGCCCCGACAGCTATGGCTACACCTTC. It is translated as CASSPDSYGYTF. Full variable domain (missing parts from reference TRBV7-2 and TRBJ1-2): GAGVSQSPSNKVTEKGKDVELRCDPISGHTALYWYRQSLGQGLEFLIYFQGNSAPDKSGLPSDRFSAERTGGSVSTLTIQRTQQEDSAVYLCASSPDSYGYTFGSGTRLTVV.

The table lists this clone with a count of one. The chain is built from TRBV2 and TRBJ1-1; 7 bases are a match to TRBD1. With 6 bases clipped from V and 0 bases from J, the junction kept 4 bases outside the gene matches. This CDR3 region has 14 residues. The germline gives CDR1 SNHLY, CDR2 FYNNEI. CDR3 region: CASREGTVNTEAFF. CDR3 in DNA: TGTGCCAGCAGGGAGGGGACAGTGAACACTGAAGCTTTCTTT.

The rearrangement joins TRBV10-3 to TRBJ2-7; either TRBD1 or TRBD2 may supply D (5 bases each). Germline V CDR1 and CDR2: ENHRY, SYGVKD. Trimming took off 3 bases at V and 1 base at J, with 13 bases between the two ends. The CDR3 totals 15 residues. CDR3 nucleotides: TGTGCCATCAGTGAATCGAGGGGAATTTCCTACGAGCAGTACTTC. This codes for CAISESRGISYEQYF.

This clone was recorded a few times. The rearrangement uses TRBV7-9 and TRBJ1-2, with 7 positions matching TRBD1. The CDR3 runs to 13 residues. CDR1 SEHNR and CDR2 FQNEAQ come from the germline V gene (reference sequence). The ends lost 1 base at V and 9 bases at J; junction bases unmatched: 5. The CDR3: CASSLVEGASYTF. In DNA, the CDR3 is TGTGCCAGCAGCTTAGTGGAGGGGGCGAGCTACACCTTC.

DNA for the CDR3: TGCGCCAGCAGCCCTGGACAGGCGACAGATACGCAGTATTTT. It specifies CASSPGQATDTQYF. The chain uses TRBV10-1 and TRBJ2-3; 7 nucleotides align to TRBD1. Trimming at V came to 6 bases and at J to 3 bases, leaving 6 bases not matched to a gene. The CDR3 covers 14 residues. Per the germline V gene, CDR1 is WNHNN and CDR2 is SYGVQD (reference sequence).

The chain has TRBV19 and TRBJ1-2; D ambiguous. The CDR3 has 12 amino acids. V was pared by 3 bases and J by 5 bases, with 7 bases between. Germline V gene lookup returns CDR1 LNHDA and CDR2 SQIVND (reference sequence). This CDR3 reads CASSMSRYGYTF. CDR3 DNA: TGTGCCAGTAGTATGTCGAGGTATGGCTACACCTTC.

CDR3 bases: TGTGCCATTACAGGGGGCATAAGTACTGAAGCTTTCTTT. Its protein product is CAITGGISTEAFF. The V gene is TRBV10-3, the J gene TRBJ1-1; 9 bases map to TRBD1. Germline V gene sequence: CDR1 ENHRY, CDR2 SYGVKD. The V gene end was trimmed by 9 bases and the J gene end by 5 bases; junction bases not matched to a gene: 7. This CDR3 is built from 13 residues.

The sample holds a few counts of this clone. V usage is TRBV2 and J usage is TRBJ2-2; TRBD1 matches at 12 bases. The CDR3 is 18 residues long. Germline V gene sequence: CDR1 SNHLY, CDR2 FYNNEI. V lost 8 bases and J lost 6; bases outside the gene matches: 16. CDR3 in amino acids: CASSLTHPGTGGSGELFF. CDR3 coding DNA: TGTGCCAGCTCGCTTACCCATCCCGGGACAGGGGGCTCCGGGGAGCTGTTTTTT. Using reference TRBV2 and TRBJ2-2 for the parts outside the CDR3, the full variable domain is EPEVTQTPSHQVTQMGQEVILRCVPISNHLYFYWYRQILGQKVEFLVSFYNNEISEKSEIFDDQFSVERPDGSNFTLKIRSTKLEDSAMYFCASSLTHPGTGGSGELFFGEGSRLTVL.

V and J are TRBV19 and TRBJ1-5; D gene uncertain. This CDR3 spans 15 amino acids. Germline V lookup: CDR1 LNHDA, CDR2 SQIVND (reference sequence). The V and J ends lost 5 bases and 4 bases respectively, with 15 bases between them. The CDR3 sequence: CASSSRGLWNQPQHF. The CDR3, as DNA: TGTGCCAGTAGTTCCCGGGGTCTATGGAATCAGCCCCAGCATTTT.

The chain couples TRBV10-3 to TRBJ2-2; D is unresolved. There are 11 residues in the CDR3. V lost 8 bases and J lost 3, with 4 bases in between. Germline loops: CDR1 ENHRY, CDR2 SYGVKD. CDR3 sequence (DNA): TGTGCCATCTGGGACACCGGGGAGCTGTTTTTT. Its protein product is CAIWDTGELFF.

The gene calls are TRBV7-2 and TRBJ1-5, with D possibly matching TRBD1 (6 bases). Germline lookup yields CDR1 SGHTA and CDR2 FQGNSA. The CDR3 totals 13 residues. Trimming cost V 1 base and J 7 bases, with 8 bases left between them. The CDR3 DNA sequence: TGTGCCAGCAGCTTAGTACAGGGCCAGCCCCAGCATTTT. It encodes CASSLVQGQPQHF. The whole variable domain, filled in from reference TRBV7-2 and TRBJ1-5, reads GAGVSQSPSNKVTEKGKDVELRCDPISGHTALYWYRQSLGQGLEFLIYFQGNSAPDKSGLPSDRFSAERTGGSVSTLTIQRTQQEDSAVYLCASSLVQGQPQHFGDGTRLSIL.

This chain uses TRBV7-9 with TRBJ2-7; D may be TRBD2 (6 bases). Trimming took off 8 bases at V and 2 bases at J, with 22 bases between the two ends. The CDR3 has 16 amino acids. Germline CDR1 and CDR2: SEHNR and FQNEAQ (reference sequence). DNA of the CDR3: TGTGCCAGCTCCCAACCACGAGGGACTCGAACCTACGAGCAGTACTTC. Translated: CASSQPRGTRTYEQYF.

V usage is TRBV18 and J usage is TRBJ2-6; possible D gene TRBD1, 6 bases. The germline V and J ends were trimmed by 4 bases and 0 bases, with 13 bases remaining between them. Germline values: CDR1 KGHSH, CDR2 LQKENI. The CDR3 is 17 amino acids. The CDR3 nucleotides are TGTGCCAGCTCACAGGACAGCTTCTACTCTGGGGCCAACGTCCTGACTTTC. It translates to CASSQDSFYSGANVLTF.

V is TRBV19 and J is TRBJ1-5; D call uncertain. The germline gives CDR1 LNHDA, CDR2 SQIVND (reference sequence). V was pared by 7 bases and J by 2 bases, with 15 bases between. The length of the CDR3 is 15 residues. CDR3 nucleotides: TGTGCCAGTAACGTCGGGGAGGTGGGCAATCAGCCCCAGCATTTT. The encoded protein is CASNVGEVGNQPQHF.